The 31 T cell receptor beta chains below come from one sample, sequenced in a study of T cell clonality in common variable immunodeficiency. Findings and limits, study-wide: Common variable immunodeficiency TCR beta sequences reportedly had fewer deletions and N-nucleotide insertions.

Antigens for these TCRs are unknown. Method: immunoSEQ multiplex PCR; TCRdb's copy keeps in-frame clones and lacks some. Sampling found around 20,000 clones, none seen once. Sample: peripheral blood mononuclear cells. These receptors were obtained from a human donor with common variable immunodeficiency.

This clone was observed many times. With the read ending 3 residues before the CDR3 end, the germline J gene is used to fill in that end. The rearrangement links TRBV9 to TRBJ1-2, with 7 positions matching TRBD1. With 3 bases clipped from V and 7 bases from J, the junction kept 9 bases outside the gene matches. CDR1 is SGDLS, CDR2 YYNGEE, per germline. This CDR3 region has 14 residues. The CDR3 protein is CASSERQGLGGYTF. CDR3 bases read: TGTGCCAGCAGCGAAAGACAGGGCTTGGGTGGC.

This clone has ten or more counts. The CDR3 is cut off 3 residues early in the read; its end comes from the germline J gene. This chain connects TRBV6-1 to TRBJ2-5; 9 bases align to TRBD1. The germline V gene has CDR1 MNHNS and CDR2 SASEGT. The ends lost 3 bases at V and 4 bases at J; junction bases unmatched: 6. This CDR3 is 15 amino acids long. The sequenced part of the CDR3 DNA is TGTGCCAGCAGTGACCCGGGACAGGGAAGAGAGACC. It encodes CASSDPGQGRET. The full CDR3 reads CASSDPGQGRETQYF.

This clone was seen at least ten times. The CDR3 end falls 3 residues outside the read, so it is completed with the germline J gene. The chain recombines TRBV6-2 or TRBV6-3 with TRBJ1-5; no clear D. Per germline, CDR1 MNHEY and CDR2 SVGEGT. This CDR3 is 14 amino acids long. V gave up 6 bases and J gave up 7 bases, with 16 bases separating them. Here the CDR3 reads CASSKGGLGQPQHF. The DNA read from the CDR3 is TGTGCCAGCAGCAAAGGCGGGCTGGGACAGCCC.

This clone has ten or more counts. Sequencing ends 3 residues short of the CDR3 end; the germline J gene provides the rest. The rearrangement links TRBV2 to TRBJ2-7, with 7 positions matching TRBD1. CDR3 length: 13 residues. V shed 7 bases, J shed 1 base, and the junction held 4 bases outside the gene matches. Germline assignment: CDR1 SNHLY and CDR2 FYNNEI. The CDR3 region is CASTPGGSYEQYF. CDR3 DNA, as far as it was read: TGTGCCAGCACCCCAGGGGGATCCTACGAG. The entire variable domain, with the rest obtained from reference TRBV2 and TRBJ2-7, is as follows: EPEVTQTPSHQVTQMGQEVILRCVPISNHLYFYWYRQILGQKVEFLVSFYNNEISEKSEIFDDQFSVERPDGSNFTLKIRSTKLEDSAMYFCASTPGGSYEQYFGPGTRLTVT.

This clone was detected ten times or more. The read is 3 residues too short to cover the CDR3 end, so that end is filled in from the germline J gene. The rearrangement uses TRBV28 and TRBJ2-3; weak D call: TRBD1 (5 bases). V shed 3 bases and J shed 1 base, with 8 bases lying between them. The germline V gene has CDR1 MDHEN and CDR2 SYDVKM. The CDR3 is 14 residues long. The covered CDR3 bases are TGTGCCAGCAGTTTCCTACAGGGCACAGATACG. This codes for CASSFLQGTDT. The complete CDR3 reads CASSFLQGTDTQYF.

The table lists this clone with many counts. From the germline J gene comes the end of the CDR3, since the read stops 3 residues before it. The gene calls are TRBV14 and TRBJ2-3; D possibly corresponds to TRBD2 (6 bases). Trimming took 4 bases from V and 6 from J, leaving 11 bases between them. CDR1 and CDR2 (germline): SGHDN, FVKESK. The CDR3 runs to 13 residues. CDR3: CASSPRLGDTQYF. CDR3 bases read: TGTGCCAGCAGCCCCCGACTAGGGGATACG. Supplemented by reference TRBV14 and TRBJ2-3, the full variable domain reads EAGVTQFPSHSVIEKGQTVTLRCDPISGHDNLYWYRRVMGKEIKFLLHFVKESKQDESGMPNNRFLAERTGGTYSTLKVQPAELEDSGVYFCASSPRLGDTQYFGPGTRLTVL.

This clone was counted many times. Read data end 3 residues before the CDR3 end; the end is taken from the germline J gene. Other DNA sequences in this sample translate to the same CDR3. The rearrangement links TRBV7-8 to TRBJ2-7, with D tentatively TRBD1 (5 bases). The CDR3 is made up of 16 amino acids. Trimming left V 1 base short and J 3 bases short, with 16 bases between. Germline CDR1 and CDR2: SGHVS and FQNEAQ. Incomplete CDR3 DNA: TGTGCCAGCAGCTTAGTTGGTGGGGCTGGAATCTACGAG. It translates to CASSLVGGAGIYE. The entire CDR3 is CASSLVGGAGIYEQYF.

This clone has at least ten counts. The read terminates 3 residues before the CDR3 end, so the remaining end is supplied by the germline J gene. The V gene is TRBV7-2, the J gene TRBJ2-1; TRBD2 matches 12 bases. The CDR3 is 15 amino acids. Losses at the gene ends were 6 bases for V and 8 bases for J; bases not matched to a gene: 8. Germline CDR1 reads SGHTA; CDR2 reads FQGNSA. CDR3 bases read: TGTGCCAGCAGTCTAGCGGGGGGGCCTTTTGATGAG. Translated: CASSLAGGPFDE. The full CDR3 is CASSLAGGPFDEQFF. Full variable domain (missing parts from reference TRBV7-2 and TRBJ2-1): GAGVSQSPSNKVTEKGKDVELRCDPISGHTALYWYRQSLGQGLEFLIYFQGNSAPDKSGLPSDRFSAERTGGSVSTLTIQRTQQEDSAVYLCASSLAGGPFDEQFFGPGTRLTVL.

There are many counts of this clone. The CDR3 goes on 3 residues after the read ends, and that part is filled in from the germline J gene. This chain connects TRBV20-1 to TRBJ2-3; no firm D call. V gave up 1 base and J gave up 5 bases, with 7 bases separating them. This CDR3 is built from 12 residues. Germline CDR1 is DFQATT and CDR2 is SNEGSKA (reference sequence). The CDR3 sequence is CSARVKGDTQYF. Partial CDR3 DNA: TGCAGTGCTAGAGTGAAAGGAGATACG.

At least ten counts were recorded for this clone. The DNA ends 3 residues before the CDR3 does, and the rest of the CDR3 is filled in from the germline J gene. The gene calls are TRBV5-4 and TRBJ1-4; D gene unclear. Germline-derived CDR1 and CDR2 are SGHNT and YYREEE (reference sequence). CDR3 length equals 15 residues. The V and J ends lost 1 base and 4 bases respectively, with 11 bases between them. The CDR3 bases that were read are TGTGCCAGCAGCTTGAGGCCCGCTTTTAATGAAAAA. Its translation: CASSLRPAFNEK. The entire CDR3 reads CASSLRPAFNEKLFF.

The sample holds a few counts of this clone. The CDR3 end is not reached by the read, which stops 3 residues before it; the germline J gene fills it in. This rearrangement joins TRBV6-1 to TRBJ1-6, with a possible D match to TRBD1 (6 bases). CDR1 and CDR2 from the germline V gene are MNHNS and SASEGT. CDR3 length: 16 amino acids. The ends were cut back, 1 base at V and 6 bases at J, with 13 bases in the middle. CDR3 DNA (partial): TGTGCCAGCAGTGAAGAAAAGGGGGACGGTAATTCACCC. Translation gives CASSEEKGDGNSP. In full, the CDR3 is CASSEEKGDGNSPLHF.

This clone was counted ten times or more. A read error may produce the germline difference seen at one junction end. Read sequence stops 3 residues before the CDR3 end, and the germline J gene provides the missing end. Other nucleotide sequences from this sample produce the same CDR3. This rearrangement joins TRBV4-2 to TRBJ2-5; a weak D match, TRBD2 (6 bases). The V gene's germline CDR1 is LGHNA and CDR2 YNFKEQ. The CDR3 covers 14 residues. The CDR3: CASSPSVGRETQYF. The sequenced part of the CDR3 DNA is TGCGCCAGCAGCCCTAGCGTAGGGCGGGAAACC.

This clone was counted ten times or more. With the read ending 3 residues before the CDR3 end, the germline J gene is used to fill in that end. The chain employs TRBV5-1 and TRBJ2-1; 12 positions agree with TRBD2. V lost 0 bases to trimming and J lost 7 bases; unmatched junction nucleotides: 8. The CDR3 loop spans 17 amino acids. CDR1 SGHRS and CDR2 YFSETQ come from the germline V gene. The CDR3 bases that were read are TGCGCCAGCAGCTTGGGTCTAGCGGGAGGGCCCAAAAATGAG. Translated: CASSLGLAGGPKNE. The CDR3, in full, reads CASSLGLAGGPKNEQFF.

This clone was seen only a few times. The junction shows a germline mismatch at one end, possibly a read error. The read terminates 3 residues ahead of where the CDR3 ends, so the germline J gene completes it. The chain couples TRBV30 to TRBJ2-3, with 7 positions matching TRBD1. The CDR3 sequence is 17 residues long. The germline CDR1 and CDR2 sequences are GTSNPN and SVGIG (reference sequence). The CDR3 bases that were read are TGTACCTGGAGTGTACGGAGACAGGGAATTAGCACAGATACG. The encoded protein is CTWSVRRQGISTDT. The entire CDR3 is CTWSVRRQGISTDTQYF.

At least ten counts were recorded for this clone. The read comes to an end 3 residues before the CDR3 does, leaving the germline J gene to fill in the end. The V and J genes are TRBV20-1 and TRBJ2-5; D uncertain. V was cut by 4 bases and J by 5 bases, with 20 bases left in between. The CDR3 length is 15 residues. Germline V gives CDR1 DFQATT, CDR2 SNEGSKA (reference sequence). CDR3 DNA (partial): TGCAGTGCTATGTCCCCCCTCGAAGCCGGGGAGACC. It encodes CSAMSPLEAGET. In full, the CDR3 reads CSAMSPLEAGETQYF.

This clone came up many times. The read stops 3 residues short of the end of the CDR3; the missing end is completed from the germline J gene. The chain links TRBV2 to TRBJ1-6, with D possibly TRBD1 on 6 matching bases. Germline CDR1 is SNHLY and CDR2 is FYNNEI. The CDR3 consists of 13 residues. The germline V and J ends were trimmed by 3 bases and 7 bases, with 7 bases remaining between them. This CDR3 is CASSDQGNSPLHF. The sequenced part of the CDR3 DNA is TGTGCCAGCAGTGATCAGGGGAATTCACCC.

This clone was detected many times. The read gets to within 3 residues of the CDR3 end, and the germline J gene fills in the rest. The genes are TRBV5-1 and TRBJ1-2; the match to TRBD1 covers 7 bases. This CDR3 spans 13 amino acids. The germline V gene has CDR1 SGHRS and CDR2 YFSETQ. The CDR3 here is CASSGDRERGYTF. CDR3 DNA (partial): TGCGCCAGCAGCGGAGACAGGGAAAGAGGC.

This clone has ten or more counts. The covered CDR3 bases are TGCAGTGCTCCAAGGGACAGGGCCGTAGGGACC. Residues: CSAPRDRAVGT. The entire CDR3 protein is CSAPRDRAVGTQYF. J is TRBJ2-5 and V is TRBV20-1; 9 bases fit TRBD1. Read sequence stops 3 residues before the CDR3 end, and the germline J gene provides the missing end. Losses at the gene ends were 5 bases for V and 7 bases for J; bases not matched to a gene: 11. There are 14 residues in the CDR3. Per the germline V gene, CDR1 is DFQATT and CDR2 is SNEGSKA (reference sequence).

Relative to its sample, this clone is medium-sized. CDR3 bases read: TGTGCCAGCTCACCACCCATCCAGGGGGCAGACACC. Protein product: CASSPPIQGADT. The CDR3 reads in full as CASSPPIQGADTIYF. The gene calls are TRBV18 and TRBJ1-3; 8 positions match TRBD1. From the germline J gene comes the end of the CDR3, since the read stops 3 residues before it. Germline V CDR1 and CDR2: KGHSH, LQKENI. Unmatched junction bases numbered 6, after V lost 0 bases and J lost 8 bases. The CDR3 has 15 residues.

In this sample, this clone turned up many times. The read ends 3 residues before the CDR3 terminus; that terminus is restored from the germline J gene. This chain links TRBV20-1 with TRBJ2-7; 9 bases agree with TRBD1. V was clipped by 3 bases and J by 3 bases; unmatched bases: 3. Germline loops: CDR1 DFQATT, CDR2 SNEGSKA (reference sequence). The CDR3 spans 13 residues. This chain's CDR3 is CSASGTGIYEQYF. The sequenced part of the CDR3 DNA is TGCAGTGCTAGCGGGACAGGGATCTACGAG.

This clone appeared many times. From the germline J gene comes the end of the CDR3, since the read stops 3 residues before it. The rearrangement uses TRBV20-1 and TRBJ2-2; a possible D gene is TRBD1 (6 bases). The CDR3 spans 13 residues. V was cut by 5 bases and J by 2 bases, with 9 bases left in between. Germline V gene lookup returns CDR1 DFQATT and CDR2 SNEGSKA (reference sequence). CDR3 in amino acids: CSALDSNTGELFF. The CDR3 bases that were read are TGCAGTGCTTTGGACAGTAACACCGGGGAG.

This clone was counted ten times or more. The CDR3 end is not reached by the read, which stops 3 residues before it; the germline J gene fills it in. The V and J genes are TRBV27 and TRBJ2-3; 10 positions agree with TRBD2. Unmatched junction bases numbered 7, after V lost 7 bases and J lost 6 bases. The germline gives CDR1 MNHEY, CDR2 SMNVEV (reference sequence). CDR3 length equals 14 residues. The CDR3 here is CASTLAGGEDTQYF. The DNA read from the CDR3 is TGTGCCAGCACATTAGCGGGGGGCGAGGATACG.

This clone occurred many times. The DNA read from the CDR3 is TGTGCCAGCCAGGGACAGGGAGGCGAG. The encoded protein is CASQGQGGE. The whole CDR3 protein reads CASQGQGGEQYF. The rearrangement links TRBV18 to TRBJ2-7; 9 bases agree with TRBD1. The read gets to within 3 residues of the CDR3 end, and the germline J gene fills in the rest. The CDR3 is made up of 12 amino acids. J gave up 6 bases and V 8 bases, and 5 bases lay outside the gene matches. CDR1 and CDR2 from the germline V gene are KGHSH and LQKENI. The variable domain in full, completed from reference TRBV18 and TRBJ2-7, reads NAGVMQNPRHLVRRRGQEARLRCSPMKGHSHVYWYRQLPEEGLKFMVYLQKENIIDESGMPKERFSAEFPKEGPSILRIQQVVRGDSAAYFCASQGQGGEQYFGPGTRLTVT.

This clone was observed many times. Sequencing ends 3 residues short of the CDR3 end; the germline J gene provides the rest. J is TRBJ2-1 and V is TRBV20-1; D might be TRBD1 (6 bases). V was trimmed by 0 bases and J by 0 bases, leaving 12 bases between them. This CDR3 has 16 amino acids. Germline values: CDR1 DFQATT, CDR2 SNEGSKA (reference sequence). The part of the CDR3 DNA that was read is TGCAGTGCTAGAGATAAGGGGGTGAGCTCCTACAATGAG. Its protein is CSARDKGVSSYNE. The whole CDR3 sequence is CSARDKGVSSYNEQFF.

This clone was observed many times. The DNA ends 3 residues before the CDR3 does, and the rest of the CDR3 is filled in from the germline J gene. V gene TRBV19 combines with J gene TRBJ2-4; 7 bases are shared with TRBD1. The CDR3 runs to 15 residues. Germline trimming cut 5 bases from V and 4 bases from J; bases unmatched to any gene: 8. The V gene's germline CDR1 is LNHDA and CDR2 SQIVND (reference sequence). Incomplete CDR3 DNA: TGTGCCAGTAGTCCCGACAGGGCGAGGAAAAACATT. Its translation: CASSPDRARKNI. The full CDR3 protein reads CASSPDRARKNIQYF.

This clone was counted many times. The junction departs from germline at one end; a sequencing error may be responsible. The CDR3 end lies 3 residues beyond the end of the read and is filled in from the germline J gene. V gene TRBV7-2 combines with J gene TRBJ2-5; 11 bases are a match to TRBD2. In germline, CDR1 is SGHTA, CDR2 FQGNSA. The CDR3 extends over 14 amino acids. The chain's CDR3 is CASSVAGGRETQYF. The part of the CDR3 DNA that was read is TGTGCCAGCAGCGTAGCGGGGGGGCGAGAGACC.

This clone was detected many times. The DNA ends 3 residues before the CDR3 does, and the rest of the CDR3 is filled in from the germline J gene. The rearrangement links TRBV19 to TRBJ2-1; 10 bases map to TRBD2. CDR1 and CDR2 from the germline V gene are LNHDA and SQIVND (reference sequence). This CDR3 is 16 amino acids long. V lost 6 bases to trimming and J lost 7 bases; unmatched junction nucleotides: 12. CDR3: CASRAGGSGGTNEQFF. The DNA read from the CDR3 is TGTGCCAGTAGAGCCGGGGGTAGCGGGGGGACAAATGAG.

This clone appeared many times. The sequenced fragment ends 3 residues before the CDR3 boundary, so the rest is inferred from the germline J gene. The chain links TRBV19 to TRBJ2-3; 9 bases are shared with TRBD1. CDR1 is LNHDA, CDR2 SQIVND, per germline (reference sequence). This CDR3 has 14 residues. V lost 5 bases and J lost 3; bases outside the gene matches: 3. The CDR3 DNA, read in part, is TGTGCCAGTAGTCCTGACAGGGGGACAGATACG. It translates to CASSPDRGTDT. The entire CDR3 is CASSPDRGTDTQYF.

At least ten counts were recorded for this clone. CDR3 residues: CATFPDRTNEKLFF. The covered CDR3 bases are TGTGCCACCTTCCCGGACAGGACCAATGAAAAA. The rearrangement joins TRBV10-3 to TRBJ1-4, with 7 nucleotides matching TRBD1. From the germline J gene comes the end of the CDR3, since the read stops 3 residues before it. This CDR3 is 14 amino acids long. Per germline, CDR1 ENHRY and CDR2 SYGVKD. Trimming took 10 bases from V and 5 from J; bases not matched to a gene: 10.

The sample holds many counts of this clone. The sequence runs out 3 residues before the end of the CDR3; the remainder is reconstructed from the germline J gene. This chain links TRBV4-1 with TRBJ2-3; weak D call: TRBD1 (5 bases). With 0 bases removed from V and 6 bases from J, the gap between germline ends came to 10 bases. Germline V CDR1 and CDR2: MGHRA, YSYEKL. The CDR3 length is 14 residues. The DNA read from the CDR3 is TGCGCCAGCAGCCAAGATTGGGGCGCTGATACG. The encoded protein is CASSQDWGADT. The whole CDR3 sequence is CASSQDWGADTQYF.

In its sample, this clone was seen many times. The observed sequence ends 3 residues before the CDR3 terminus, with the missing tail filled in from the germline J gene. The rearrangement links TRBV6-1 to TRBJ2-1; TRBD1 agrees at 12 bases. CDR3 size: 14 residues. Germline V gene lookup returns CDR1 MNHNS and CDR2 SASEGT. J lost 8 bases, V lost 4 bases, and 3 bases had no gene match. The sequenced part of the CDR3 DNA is TGTGCCAGCAGTGGGGACAGGGGGCAGGATGAG. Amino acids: CASSGDRGQDE. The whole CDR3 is CASSGDRGQDEQFF.